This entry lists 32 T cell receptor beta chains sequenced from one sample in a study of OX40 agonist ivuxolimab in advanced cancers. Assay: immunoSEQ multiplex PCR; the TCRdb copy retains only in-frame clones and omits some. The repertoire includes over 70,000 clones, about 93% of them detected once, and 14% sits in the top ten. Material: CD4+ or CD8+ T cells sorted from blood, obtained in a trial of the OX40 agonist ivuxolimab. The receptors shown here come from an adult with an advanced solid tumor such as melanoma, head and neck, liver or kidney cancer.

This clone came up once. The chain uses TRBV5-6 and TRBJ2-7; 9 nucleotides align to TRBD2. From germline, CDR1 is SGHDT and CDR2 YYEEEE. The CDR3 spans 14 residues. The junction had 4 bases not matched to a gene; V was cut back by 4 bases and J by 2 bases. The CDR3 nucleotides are TGTGCCAGCAGCCCCCGACTAGCGGCCTACGAGCAGTACTTC. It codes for CASSPRLAAYEQYF. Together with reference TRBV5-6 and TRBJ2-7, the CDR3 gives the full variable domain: DAGVTQSPTHLIKTRGQQVTLRCSPKSGHDTVSWYQQALGQGPQFIFQYYEEEERQRGNFPDRFSGHQFPNYSSELNVNALLLGDSALYLCASSPRLAAYEQYFGPGTRLTVT.

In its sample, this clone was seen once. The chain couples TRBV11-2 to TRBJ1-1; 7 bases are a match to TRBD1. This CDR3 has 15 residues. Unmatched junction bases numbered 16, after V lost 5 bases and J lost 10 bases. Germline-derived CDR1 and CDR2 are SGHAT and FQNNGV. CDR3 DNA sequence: TGTGCCAGCAGCCCCGTACCACAACAGGGGCTGAGAGCTTTCTTT. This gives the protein CASSPVPQQGLRAFF.

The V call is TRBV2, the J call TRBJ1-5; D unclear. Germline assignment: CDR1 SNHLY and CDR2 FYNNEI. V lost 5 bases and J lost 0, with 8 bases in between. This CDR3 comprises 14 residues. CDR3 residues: CASSYGDSNQPQHF. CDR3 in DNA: TGTGCCAGCAGTTACGGGGATAGCAATCAGCCCCAGCATTTT.

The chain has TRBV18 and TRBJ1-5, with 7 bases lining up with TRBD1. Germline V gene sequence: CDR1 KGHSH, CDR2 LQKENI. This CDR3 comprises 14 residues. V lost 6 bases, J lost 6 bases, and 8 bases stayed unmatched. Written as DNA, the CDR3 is TGTGCCAGCTCCCTCCGACAGGGTGCTCAGCCCCAGCATTTT. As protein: CASSLRQGAQPQHF.

CDR3 sequence: CATGGHQNTEAFF. The CDR3 nucleotides read TGTGCCACTGGCGGTCACCAGAACACTGAAGCTTTCTTT. The rearrangement links TRBV15 to TRBJ1-1; D remains unclear. Between the trimmed V and J ends, which lost 9 bases and 1 base, there was a span of 12 bases. The CDR3 has 13 amino acids. Germline CDR1 and CDR2: LNHNV and YYDKDF (reference sequence). The full variable domain, completed using reference TRBV15 and TRBJ1-1, is DAMVIQNPRYQVTQFGKPVTLSCSQTLNHNVMYWYQQKSSQAPKLLFHYYDKDFNNEADTPDNFQSRRPNTSFCFLDIRSPGLGDTAMYLCATGGHQNTEAFFGQGTRLTVV.

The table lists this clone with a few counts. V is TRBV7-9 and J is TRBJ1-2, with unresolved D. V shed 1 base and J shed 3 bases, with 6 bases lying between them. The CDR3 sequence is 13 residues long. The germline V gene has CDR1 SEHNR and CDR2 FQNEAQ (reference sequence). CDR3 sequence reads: CASSLGQYYGYTF. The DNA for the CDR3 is TGTGCCAGCAGCTTAGGGCAGTACTATGGCTACACCTTC. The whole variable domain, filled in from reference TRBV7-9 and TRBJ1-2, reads DTGVSQNPRHKITKRGQNVTFRCDPISEHNRLYWYRQTLGQGPEFLTYFQNEAQLEKSRLLSDRFSAERPKGSFSTLEIQRTEQGDSAMYLCASSLGQYYGYTFGSGTRLTVV.

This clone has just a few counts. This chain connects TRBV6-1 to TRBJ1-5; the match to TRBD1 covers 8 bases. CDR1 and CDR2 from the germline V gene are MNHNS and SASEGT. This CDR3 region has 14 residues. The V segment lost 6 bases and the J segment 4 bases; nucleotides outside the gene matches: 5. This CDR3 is CASRNGQGNQPQHF. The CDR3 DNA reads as TGTGCCAGCAGAAACGGACAGGGTAATCAGCCCCAGCATTTT.

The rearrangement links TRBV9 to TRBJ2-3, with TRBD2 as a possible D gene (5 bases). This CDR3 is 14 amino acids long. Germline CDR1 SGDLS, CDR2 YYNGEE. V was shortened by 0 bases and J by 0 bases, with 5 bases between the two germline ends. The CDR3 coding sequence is TGTGCCAGCAGCGTAGCGGGGAGCACAGATACGCAGTATTTT. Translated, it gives CASSVAGSTDTQYF.

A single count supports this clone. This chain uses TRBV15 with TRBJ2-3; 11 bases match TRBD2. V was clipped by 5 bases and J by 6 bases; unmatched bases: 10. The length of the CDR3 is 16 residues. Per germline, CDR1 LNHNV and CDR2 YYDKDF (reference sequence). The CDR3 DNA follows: TGTGCCACCAGCGGGGCGACCAGGACTAGCGGGGATACGCAGTATTTT. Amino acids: CATSGATRTSGDTQYF.

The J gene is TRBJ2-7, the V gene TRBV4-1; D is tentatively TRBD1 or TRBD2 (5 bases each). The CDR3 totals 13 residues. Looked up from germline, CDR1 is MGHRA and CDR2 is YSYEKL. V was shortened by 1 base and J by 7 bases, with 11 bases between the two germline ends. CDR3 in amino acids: CASSQGSGPEQYF. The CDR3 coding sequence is TGCGCCAGCAGCCAAGGATCGGGGCCAGAGCAGTACTTC.

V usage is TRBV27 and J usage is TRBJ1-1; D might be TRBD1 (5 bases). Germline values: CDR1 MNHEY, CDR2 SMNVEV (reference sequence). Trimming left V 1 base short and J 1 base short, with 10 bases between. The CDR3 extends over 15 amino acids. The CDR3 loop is CASSLYPGKNTEAFF. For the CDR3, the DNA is TGTGCCAGCAGTTTATACCCAGGGAAGAACACTGAAGCTTTCTTT.

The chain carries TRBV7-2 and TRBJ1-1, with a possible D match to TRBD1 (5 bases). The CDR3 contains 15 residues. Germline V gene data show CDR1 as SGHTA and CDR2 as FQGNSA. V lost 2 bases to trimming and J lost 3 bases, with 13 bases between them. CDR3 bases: TGTGCCAGCAGCTTATTCGGAGGGGCTGACACTGAAGCTTTCTTT. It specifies CASSLFGGADTEAFF.

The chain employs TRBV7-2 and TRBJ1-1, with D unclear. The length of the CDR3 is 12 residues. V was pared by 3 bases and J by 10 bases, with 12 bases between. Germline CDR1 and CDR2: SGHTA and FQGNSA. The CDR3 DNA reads TGTGCCAGCAGCTTCATAAGGCAGAGAGCTTTCTTT. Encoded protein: CASSFIRQRAFF.

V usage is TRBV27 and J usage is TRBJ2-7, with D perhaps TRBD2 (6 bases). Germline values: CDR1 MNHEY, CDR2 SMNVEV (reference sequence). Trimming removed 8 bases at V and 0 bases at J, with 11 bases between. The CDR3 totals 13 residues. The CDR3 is CASSTGDSYEQYF. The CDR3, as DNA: TGTGCCAGCTCAACGGGGGACTCCTACGAGCAGTACTTC.

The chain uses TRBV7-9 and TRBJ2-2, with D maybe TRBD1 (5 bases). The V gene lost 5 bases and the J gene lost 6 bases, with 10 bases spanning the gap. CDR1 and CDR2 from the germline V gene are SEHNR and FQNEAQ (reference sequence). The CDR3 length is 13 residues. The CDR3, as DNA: TGTGCCAGCAGCGGGGTAGGGGCCGGGGAGCTGTTTTTT. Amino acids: CASSGVGAGELFF.

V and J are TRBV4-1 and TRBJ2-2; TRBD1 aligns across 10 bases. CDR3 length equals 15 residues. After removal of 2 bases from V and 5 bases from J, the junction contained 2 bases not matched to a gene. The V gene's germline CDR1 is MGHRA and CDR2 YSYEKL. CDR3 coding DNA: TGCGCCAGCAGCCAACCGGGACAGGGGACCGGGGAGCTGTTTTTT. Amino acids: CASSQPGQGTGELFF.

CDR3 nucleotides: TGTGCCAGCAGTTCCCTGAGGGACAATCAGCCCCAGCATTTT. Its translation is CASSSLRDNQPQHF. J is TRBJ1-5 and V is TRBV6-6; D unresolved. This CDR3 has 14 residues. Looked up from germline, CDR1 is MNHNY and CDR2 is SVGAGI (reference sequence). V was trimmed by 4 bases and J by 3 bases, leaving 10 bases between them.

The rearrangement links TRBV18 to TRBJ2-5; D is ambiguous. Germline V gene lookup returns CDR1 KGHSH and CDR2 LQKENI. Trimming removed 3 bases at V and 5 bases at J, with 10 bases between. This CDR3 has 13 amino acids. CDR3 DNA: TGTGCCAGCTCACCGCCCGGGTGGGAGACCCAGTACTTC. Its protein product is CASSPPGWETQYF.

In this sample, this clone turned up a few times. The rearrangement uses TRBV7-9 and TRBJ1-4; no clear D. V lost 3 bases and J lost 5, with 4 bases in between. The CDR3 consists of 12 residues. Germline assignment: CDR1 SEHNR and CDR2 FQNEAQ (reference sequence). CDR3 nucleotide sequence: TGTGCCAGCAGCTTTGCGAATGAAAAACTGTTTTTT. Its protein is CASSFANEKLFF.

CDR3 nucleotides: TGTGCCAGCAGCTTAGGGCAGGGCCTTTACGAGCAGTACTTC. Residues: CASSLGQGLYEQYF. The chain joins TRBV5-6 to TRBJ2-7; TRBD1 is a possible D gene (5 bases). CDR3 length equals 14 residues. CDR1 SGHDT and CDR2 YYEEEE come from the germline V gene. V gave up 2 bases and J gave up 4 bases, with 13 bases separating them.

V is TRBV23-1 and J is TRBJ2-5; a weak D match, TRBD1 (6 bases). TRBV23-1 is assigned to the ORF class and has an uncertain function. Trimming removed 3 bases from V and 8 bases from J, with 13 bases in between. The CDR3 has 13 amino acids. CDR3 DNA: TGCGCCAGCAGTCACCACGGGACATTTACCCAGTACTTC. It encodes CASSHHGTFTQYF.

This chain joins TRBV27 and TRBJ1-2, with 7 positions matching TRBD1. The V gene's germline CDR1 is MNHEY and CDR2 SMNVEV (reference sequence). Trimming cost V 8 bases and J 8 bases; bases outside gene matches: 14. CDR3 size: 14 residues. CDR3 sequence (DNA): TGTGCCAGCGGATTCCAAGGGACAGAACTCGGCTACACCTTC. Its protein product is CASGFQGTELGYTF.

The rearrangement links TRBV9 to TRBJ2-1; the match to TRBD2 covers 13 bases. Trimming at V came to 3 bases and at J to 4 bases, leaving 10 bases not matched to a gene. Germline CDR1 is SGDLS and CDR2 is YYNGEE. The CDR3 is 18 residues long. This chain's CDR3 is CASSGGLAGDLTYNEQFF. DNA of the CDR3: TGTGCCAGCAGCGGAGGACTAGCGGGAGATTTAACATACAATGAGCAGTTCTTC.

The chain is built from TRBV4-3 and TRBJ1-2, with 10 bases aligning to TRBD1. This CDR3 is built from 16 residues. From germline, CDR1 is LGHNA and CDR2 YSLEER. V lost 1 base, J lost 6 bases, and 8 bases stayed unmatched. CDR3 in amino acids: CASSQGRDRGLNGYTF. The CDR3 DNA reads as TGCGCCAGCAGCCAAGGACGAGACAGGGGGCTGAATGGCTACACCTTC.

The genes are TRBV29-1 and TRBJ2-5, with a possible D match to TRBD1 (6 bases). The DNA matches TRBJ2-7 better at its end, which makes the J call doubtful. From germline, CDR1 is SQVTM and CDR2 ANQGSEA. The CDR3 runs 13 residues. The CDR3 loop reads CSVENDRPYEQYF. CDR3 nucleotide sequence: TGCAGCGTTGAAAACGACAGGCCTTACGAGCAGTACTTC.

CDR3 nucleotides: TGCGCCAGCAGCCAACGGGCAGCGTCGGGGTCCACAGATACGCAGTATTTT. This codes for CASSQRAASGSTDTQYF. V and J are TRBV4-1 and TRBJ2-3; the D gene is possibly TRBD2 (5 bases). The V gene lost 2 bases and the J gene lost 2 bases, with 17 bases spanning the gap. CDR1 and CDR2 (germline): MGHRA, YSYEKL. CDR3 length equals 17 residues.

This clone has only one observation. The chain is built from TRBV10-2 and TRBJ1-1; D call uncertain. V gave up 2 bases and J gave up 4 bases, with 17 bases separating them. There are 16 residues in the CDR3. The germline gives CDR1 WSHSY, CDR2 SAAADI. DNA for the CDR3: TGCGCCAGCAGTGAGAGGGTTTCCTTCGGGCGCACTGAAGCTTTCTTT. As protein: CASSERVSFGRTEAFF.

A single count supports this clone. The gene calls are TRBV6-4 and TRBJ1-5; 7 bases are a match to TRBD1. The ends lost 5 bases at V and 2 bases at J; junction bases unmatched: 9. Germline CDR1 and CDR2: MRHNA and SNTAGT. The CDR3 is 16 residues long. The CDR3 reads CASSPGRDSRNQPQHF. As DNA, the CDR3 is TGTGCCAGCAGTCCCGGGAGGGACAGCCGCAATCAGCCCCAGCATTTT.

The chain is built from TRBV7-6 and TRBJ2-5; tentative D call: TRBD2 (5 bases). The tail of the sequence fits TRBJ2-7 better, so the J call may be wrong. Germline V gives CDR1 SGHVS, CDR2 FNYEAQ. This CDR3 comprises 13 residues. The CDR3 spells CASSEDWSYEQYF. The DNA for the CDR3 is TGTGCCAGCAGCGAGGACTGGTCCTACGAGCAGTACTTC.

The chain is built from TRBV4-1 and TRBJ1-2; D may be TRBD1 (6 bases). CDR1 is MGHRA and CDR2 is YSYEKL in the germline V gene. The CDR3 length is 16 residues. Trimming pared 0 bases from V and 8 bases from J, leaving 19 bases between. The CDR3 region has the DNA TGCGCCAGCAGCCAAGAGACAGGACAATACGCTGAGGGCTACACCTTC. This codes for CASSQETGQYAEGYTF.

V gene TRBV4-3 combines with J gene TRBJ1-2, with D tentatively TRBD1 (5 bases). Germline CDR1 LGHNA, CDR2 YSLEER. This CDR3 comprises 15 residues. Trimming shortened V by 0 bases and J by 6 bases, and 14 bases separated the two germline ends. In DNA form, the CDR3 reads TGCGCCAGCAGCCAAGACCGGGGGATGGTTGATGGCTACACCTTC. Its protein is CASSQDRGMVDGYTF.

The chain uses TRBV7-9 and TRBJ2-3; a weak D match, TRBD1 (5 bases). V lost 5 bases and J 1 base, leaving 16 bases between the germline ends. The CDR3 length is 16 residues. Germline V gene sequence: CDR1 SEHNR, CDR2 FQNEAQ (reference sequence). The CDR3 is CASSRFVGEGTDTQYF. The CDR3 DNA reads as TGTGCCAGCAGCAGGTTCGTAGGGGAAGGCACAGATACGCAGTATTTT.